This section outlines one T cell receptor beta chain sequence together with its context. The sample originates from a study of blood T cell repertoires in COVID-19. Study at large: Whether acute or convalescent, the COVID-19 samples came from the United States, Italy and Spain. In each case, the material was cDNA or gDNA derived from T cells, B-cell-depleted T cells, or PBMCs.

Patients at the Seattle site were enrolled during active infection and followed longitudinally. Source study methods: Reference gene primer amplification yielded estimated nucleated cell counts. Assay used: immunoSEQ multiplex PCR; TCRdb lists only in-frame clones, some missing. Clone size and the V and J calls come from that table; the DNA yielded D and trimming. The sample includes about 140,000 clones, less than 90% of them seen just once. The sample comprised peripheral blood. This clonotype originated in a man aged 25 to 45 with COVID-19, enrolled during active disease.

The CDR3 nucleotides read TGTGCCAGCAGCTTAGTGCGGGCAGACCAAGAGACCCAGTACTTC. Its translation: CASSLVRADQETQYF. This chain uses TRBV7-9 with TRBJ2-5; TRBD2 might be the D (5 bases). Looked up from germline, CDR1 is SEHNR and CDR2 is FQNEAQ (reference sequence). Between the trimmed V and J ends, which lost 1 base and 0 bases, there was a span of 9 bases. The CDR3 runs to 15 residues. The full variable domain, completed using reference TRBV7-9 and TRBJ2-5, is DTGVSQNPRHKITKRGQNVTFRCDPISEHNRLYWYRQTLGQGPEFLTYFQNEAQLEKSRLLSDRFSAERPKGSFSTLEIQRTEQGDSAMYLCASSLVRADQETQYFGPGTRLLVL.